This TCR beta chain was identified in a study of human T cells and chemical hapten exposure. As for the study in general: The study enrolled mostly female patients with alopecia areata, totalis or universalis. General study points: Expanded TCRs created a significantly greater count of big CDR3 similarity clusters than controls did.

This clonotype was found a few times. The antigen remains unidentified. Time point of the sample: patch test 1, 2 weeks after DPC sensitization. The treatment denotes: therapeutic diphenylcyclopropenone sensitization with weekly scalp DPC. Germline V gives CDR1 MNHEY, CDR2 SVGEGT. V shed 0 bases and J shed 7 bases, with 9 bases lying between them. There are 13 residues in the CDR3. Per the original methods: A per-sample median of about 95,000 TCRs was observed, with counts ranging from roughly 23,224 to 700,000. TCRdb processed the RACE reads anew with MiXCR; each CDR3 protein has one entry. TCRdb assigned the V and J calls; the authors' analysis was not used. Of around 380,000 distinct CDR3 sequences in the sample, 4.8% are singletons; the top ten hold 2% to 2.5%.

The chain combines TRBV6-2 or TRBV6-3 with TRBJ1-1, with D uncertain. The sequencing used whole blood, collected in connection with sensitization to the hapten diphenylcyclopropenone (DPC). The source is a woman aged 45 to 65 with alopecia areata. Some clones in this sample may be carry-over from other donors' samples. This CDR3 is CASSYSSGDEAFF. CDR3 nucleotide sequence: TGTGCCAGCAGTTACTCCAGTGGGGATGAAGCTTTCTTT.